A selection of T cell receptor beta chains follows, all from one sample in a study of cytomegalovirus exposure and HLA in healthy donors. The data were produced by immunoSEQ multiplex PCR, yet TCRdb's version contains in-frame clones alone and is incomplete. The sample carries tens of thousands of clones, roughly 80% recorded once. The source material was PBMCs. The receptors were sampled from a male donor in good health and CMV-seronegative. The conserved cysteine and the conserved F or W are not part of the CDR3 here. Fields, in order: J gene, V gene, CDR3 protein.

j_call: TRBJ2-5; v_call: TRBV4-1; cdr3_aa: ASSQDVGPQY
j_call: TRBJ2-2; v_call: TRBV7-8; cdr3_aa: ASSQPSGLASTGELF
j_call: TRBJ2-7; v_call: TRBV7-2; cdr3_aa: ASSPRGGRSSYEQY
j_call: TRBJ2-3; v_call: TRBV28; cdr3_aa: ASSFGQGLRDTQY
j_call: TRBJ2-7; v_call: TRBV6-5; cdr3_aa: ASSPRRGEQY
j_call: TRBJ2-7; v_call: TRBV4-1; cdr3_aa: ASSQGGGISYEQY
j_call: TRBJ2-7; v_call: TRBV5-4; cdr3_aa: ASSFYPGQGMHEQY
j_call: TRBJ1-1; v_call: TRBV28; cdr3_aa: ASSADRWKAF
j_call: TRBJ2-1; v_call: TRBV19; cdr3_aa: ASSIAGGSSYNEQF
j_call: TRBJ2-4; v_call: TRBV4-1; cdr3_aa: ASSQDLPNIQY
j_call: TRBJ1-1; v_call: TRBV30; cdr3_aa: AWSPGAGNMNTEAF
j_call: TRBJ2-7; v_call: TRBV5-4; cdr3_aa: AIPRIPGVEGEQY
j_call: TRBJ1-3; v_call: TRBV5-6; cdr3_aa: ASSLGRTGNTIY
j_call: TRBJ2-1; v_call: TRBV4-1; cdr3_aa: ASSQEDGGSYNEQF
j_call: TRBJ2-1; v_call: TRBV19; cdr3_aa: ASGKTSGSYNEQF
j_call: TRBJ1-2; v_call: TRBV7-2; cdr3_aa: ASSYSWDRGPGYT
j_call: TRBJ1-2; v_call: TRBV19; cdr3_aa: ASSTSTGGGYGYT
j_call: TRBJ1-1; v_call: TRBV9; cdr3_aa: ASSPSGGGVNTEAF
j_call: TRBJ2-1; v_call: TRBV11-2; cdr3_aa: ASSLRDSYEQF
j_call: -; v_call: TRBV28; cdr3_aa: ASRTGTSGRAVDEQY
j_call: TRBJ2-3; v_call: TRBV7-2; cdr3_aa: ASSFLTDTQY
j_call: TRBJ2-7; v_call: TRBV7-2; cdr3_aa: ASSLAGGPYEQY
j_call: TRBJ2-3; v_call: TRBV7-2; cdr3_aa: ASSVPGTGGVGVY
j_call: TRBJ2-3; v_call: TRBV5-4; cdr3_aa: ASTWGGTIDTQY
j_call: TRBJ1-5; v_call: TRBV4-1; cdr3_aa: ASSQELSSNQPQH
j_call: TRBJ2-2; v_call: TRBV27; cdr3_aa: ASSVDSIDTGELF
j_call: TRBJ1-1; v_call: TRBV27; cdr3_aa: ASSSAIGTPLGTEAF
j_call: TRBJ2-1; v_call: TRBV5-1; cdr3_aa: ASTGTSGIAGEQF
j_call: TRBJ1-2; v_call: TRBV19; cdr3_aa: ASSIMGQIYGYT
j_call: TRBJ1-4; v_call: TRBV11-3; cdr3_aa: ASSFSKGHGNEKLF
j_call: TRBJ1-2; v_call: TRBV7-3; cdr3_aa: ASSLDPDSLYGYT
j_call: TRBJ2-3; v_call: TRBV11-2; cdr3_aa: ASSHRQHTDTQY
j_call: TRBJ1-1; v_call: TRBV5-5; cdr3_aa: ASAGPAGWDTEAF
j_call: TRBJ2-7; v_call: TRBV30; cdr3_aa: AWSGDRGYEQY
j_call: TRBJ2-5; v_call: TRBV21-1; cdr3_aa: ASSSKRGGPGETQY
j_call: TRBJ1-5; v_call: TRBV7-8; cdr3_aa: ASSLGWVGGNQPQH
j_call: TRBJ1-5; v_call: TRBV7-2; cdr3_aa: ASSLDPYYQPQH
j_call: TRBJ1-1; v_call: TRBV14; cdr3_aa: ASSVLGSFTEAF
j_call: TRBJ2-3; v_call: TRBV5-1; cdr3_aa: ASSLWTSGADTQY
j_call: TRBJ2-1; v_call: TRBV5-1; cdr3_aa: ASSLQTVGDSYNEQF